This TCR beta chain originates from a study of cytomegalovirus exposure and HLA in healthy donors. The study, taken as a whole, reports: According to the study, 160 or so TCR beta chains were cytomegalovirus-associated. Analysis was carried out at a later point, and it linked a missense DCLRE1C variant to TCR beta V- and J-gene trimming. Beyond CMV serostatus, there was no information to go on about immune exposure.

This clone was counted a few times. Its antigen is not known. The CDR3 contains 16 residues. Per the germline V gene, CDR1 is SGHKS and CDR2 is YYEKEE (reference sequence). V lost 5 bases, J lost 1 base, and 8 bases stayed unmatched. PCR involved 60 Vbeta and 13 Jbeta primers. As processed by the authors: About 12 million of the roughly 80 million unique TCR beta chains counted in a later analysis were shared. Profiling relied on immunoSEQ multiplex PCR, and the TCRdb table lists in-frame clones only, not all of them. The DNA gave D and trimming, while V, J and clone size come from that table. The table lists some 100,000 clones, 76% of them singletons.

This TCR came from a woman in her 50s in good health and CMV-seropositive. Sequences were obtained from PBMCs. This rearrangement joins TRBV5-5 to TRBJ1-3; 8 bases fit TRBD1. CDR3: CASSQDRVGSGNTIYF. CDR3 bases: TGTGCCAGCAGTCAGGACAGGGTAGGGTCTGGAAACACCATATATTTT. Variable domain in full (rest from reference TRBV5-5 and TRBJ1-3): DAGVTQSPTHLIKTRGQQVTLRCSPISGHKSVSWYQQVLGQGPQFIFQYYEKEERGRGNFPDRFSARQFPNYSSELNVNALLLGDSALYLCASSQDRVGSGNTIYFGEGSWLTVV.